The subject of this entry is one T cell receptor (beta chain). Its antigen is not identified. TCRdb keeps only in-frame clones here, not all; method: immunoSEQ multiplex PCR. The profile shows around 80,000 clones, about 90% of them singletons. These data belong to a study of brain T cells in children with intractable seizures. Study results and caveats: HCMV serostatus was not known, and viral specificity came from CDR3 similarity only. Absence of clones before surgery may stem from lower sequencing depth.

At least one anti-epileptic drug was given before surgery. The source was peripheral blood, collected at surgery. The origin of this receptor is a girl aged 2-9 years with Rasmussen encephalitis and intractable seizures.

CDR3: CASSFRGGPGANVLTF. The CDR3 DNA follows: TGTGCCAGCAGCTTCCGCGGGGGGCCTGGGGCCAACGTCCTGACTTTC. The chain carries TRBV11-1 and TRBJ2-6; 8 bases match TRBD2. The CDR3 length is 16 residues. Germline CDR1 reads SGHAT; CDR2 reads FQDESV (reference sequence). V was pared by 3 bases and J by 2 bases, with 3 bases of the junction left unmatched.